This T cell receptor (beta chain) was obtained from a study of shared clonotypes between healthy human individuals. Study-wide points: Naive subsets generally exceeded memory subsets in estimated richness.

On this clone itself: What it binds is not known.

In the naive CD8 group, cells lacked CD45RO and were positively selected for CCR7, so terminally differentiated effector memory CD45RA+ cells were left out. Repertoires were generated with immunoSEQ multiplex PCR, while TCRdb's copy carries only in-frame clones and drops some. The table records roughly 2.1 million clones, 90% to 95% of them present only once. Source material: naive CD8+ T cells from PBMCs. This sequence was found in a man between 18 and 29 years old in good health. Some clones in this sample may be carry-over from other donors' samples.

DNA for the CDR3: TGTGCCAGCAGCTTAGCGGGAGAAGGGGCCGGGGAGCTGTTTTTT. Translating gives CASSLAGEGAGELFF. V is TRBV7-6 and J is TRBJ2-2; D could derive from TRBD1 or TRBD2 (5 bases each). Germline-derived CDR1 and CDR2 are SGHVS and FNYEAQ. Deletions cut 0 bases from V and 6 bases from J, with 11 bases between. This CDR3 has 15 amino acids.